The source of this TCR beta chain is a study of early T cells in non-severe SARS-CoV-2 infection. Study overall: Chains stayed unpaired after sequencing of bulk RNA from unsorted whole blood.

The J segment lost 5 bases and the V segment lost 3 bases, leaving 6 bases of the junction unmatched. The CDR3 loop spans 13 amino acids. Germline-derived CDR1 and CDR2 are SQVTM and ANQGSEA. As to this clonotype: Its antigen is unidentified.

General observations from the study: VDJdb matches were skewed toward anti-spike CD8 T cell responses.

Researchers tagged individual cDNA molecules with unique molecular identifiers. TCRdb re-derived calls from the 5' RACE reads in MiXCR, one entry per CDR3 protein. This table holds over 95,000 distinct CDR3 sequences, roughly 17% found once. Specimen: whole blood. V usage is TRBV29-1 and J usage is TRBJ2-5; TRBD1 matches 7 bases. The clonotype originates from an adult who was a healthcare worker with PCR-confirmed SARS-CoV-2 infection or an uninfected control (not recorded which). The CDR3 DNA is TGCAGCGTTGATCCGACAGGGTGGGAGACCCAGTACTTC. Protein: CSVDPTGWETQYF.